The 10 T cell receptor beta chains listed next were all sequenced from one sample in a study of T cell responses to AZD1222 COVID-19 vaccine. Repertoires were generated with immunoSEQ multiplex PCR, while TCRdb's copy carries only in-frame clones and drops some. This sample has approximately 150,000 clones, with 92% found just once. Sequences were derived from peripheral blood, sampled on day 0 of MenACWY control vaccination. These receptor sequences come from an adult in good health.

This clone was counted between two and nine times. This chain connects TRBV6-1 to TRBJ1-2; D is undetermined. The CDR3 extends over 14 amino acids. Trimming stripped 2 bases from V and 7 bases from J, with 14 bases between. Germline V lookup: CDR1 MNHNS, CDR2 SASEGT. CDR3 sequence: CASSESGSVSGYTF. As DNA, the CDR3 is TGTGCCAGCAGTGAAAGCGGTTCAGTATCTGGCTACACCTTC.

This clone occurred once. The chain carries TRBV7-2 and TRBJ1-3, with a possible D match to TRBD1 (6 bases). CDR1 is SGHTA, CDR2 FQGNSA, per germline. Trimming cost V 5 bases and J 2 bases, with 10 bases left between them. The CDR3 covers 14 residues. The CDR3: CASSPRQAGNTIYF. The CDR3 region has the DNA TGTGCCAGCAGCCCACGACAGGCTGGAAACACCATATATTTT.

V and J are TRBV18 and TRBJ1-3, with TRBD1 matching over 12 bases. From germline, CDR1 is KGHSH and CDR2 LQKENI. The CDR3 length is 17 residues. V gave up 2 bases and J gave up 4 bases; unmatched junction bases: 6. Written as DNA, the CDR3 is TGTGCCAGCTCACCAATAGGGACAGGGGGCGACGGAAACACCATATATTTT. Its translation: CASSPIGTGGDGNTIYF.

The V call is TRBV7-9, the J call TRBJ1-2; TRBD1 matches 7 bases. Per germline, CDR1 SEHNR and CDR2 FQNEAQ (reference sequence). J lost 10 bases, V lost 5 bases, and 13 bases had no gene match. There are 14 residues in the CDR3. CDR3 nucleotide sequence: TGTGCCAGCAGCCTGTCACAGGGGAGAATTGCCTACACCTTC. This translates into CASSLSQGRIAYTF.

V is TRBV11-3 and J is TRBJ1-4, with unresolved D. V gave up 2 bases and J gave up 0 bases, with 7 bases separating them. Germline CDR1 is SGHNT and CDR2 is YENEEA. This CDR3 has 15 residues. DNA of the CDR3: TGTGCCAGCAGCTTAACAAGAGCAACTAATGAAAAACTGTTTTTT. Translating gives CASSLTRATNEKLFF.

The chain joins TRBV28 to TRBJ2-7; TRBD1 matches 10 bases. Germline values: CDR1 MDHEN, CDR2 SYDVKM. V gave up 6 bases and J gave up 2 bases; unmatched junction bases: 7. This CDR3 is 15 amino acids long. The CDR3 reads CASSSGQGKTYEQYF. In DNA, the CDR3 is TGTGCCAGCAGCTCGGGACAGGGGAAGACCTACGAGCAGTACTTC.

The CDR3 DNA is TGTGCCAGCCAACGCGGAGGGGGGGATGGTCCCCTCCACTTT. Translating gives CASQRGGGDGPLHF. The V gene is TRBV9, the J gene TRBJ1-6; maybe TRBD1 (6 bases). CDR3 length: 14 amino acids. Germline CDR1 is SGDLS and CDR2 is YYNGEE. V dropped 7 bases and J dropped 13 bases, with 21 bases sitting between them.

The chain is built from TRBV12-5 and TRBJ2-1; possible D gene TRBD1, 6 bases. CDR3 length equals 15 residues. Trimming removed 7 bases from V and 3 bases from J, with 16 bases in between. Looked up from germline, CDR1 is LGHNT and CDR2 is FRNRAP. The CDR3 region is CASDIPGHFYNEQFF. The CDR3 DNA follows: TGTGCTAGTGATATACCGGGACACTTCTACAATGAGCAGTTCTTC.

The chain uses TRBV19 and TRBJ2-7, with TRBD2 matching over 10 bases. Germline CDR1 reads LNHDA; CDR2 reads SQIVND (reference sequence). J was trimmed by 6 bases and V by 6 bases; bases with no gene match: 5. This CDR3 spans 13 amino acids. The CDR3 sequence: CASRPLAGVEQYF. The CDR3 DNA reads as TGTGCCAGTAGGCCCCTAGCGGGGGTCGAGCAGTACTTC.

This chain connects TRBV30 to TRBJ2-1; TRBD2 matches at 15 bases. Trimming cost V 5 bases and J 4 bases; bases outside gene matches: 3. Germline CDR1 reads GTSNPN; CDR2 reads SVGIG (reference sequence). The CDR3 runs to 15 residues. The CDR3: CAWGLAGGRYNEQFF. The DNA for the CDR3 is TGTGCCTGGGGACTAGCGGGAGGGCGGTACAATGAGCAGTTCTTC.